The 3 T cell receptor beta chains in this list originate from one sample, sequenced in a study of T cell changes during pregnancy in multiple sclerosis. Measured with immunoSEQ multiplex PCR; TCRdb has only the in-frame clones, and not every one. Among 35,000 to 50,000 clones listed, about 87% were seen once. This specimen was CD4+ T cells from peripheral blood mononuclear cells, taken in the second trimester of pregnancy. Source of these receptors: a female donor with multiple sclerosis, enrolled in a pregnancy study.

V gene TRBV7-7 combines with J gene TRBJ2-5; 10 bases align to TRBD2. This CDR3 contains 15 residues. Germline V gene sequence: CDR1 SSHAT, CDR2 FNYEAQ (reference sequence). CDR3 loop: CGGHSGLADQETQYF. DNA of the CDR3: TGTGGGGGACACAGTGGACTAGCGGACCAAGAGACCCAGTACTTC.

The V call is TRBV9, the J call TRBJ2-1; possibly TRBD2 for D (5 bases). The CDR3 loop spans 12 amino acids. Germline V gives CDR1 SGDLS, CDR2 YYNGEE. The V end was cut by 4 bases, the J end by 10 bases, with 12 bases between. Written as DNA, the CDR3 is TGTGCCAGCAGCTCAACTAGACACGAGCAGTTCTTC. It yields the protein CASSSTRHEQFF. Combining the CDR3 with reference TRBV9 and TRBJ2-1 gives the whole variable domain DSGVTQTPKHLITATGQRVTLRCSPRSGDLSVYWYQQSLDQGLQFLIQYYNGEERAKGNILERFSAQQFPDLHSELNLSSLELGDSALYFCASSSTRHEQFFGPGTRLTVL.

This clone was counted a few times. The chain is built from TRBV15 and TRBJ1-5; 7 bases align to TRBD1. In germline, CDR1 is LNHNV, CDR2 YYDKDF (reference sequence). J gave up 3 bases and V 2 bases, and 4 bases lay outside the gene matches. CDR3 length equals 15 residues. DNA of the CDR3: TGTGCCACCAGCAGACCTGGACAGGACAATCAGCCCCAGCATTTT. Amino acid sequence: CATSRPGQDNQPQHF.